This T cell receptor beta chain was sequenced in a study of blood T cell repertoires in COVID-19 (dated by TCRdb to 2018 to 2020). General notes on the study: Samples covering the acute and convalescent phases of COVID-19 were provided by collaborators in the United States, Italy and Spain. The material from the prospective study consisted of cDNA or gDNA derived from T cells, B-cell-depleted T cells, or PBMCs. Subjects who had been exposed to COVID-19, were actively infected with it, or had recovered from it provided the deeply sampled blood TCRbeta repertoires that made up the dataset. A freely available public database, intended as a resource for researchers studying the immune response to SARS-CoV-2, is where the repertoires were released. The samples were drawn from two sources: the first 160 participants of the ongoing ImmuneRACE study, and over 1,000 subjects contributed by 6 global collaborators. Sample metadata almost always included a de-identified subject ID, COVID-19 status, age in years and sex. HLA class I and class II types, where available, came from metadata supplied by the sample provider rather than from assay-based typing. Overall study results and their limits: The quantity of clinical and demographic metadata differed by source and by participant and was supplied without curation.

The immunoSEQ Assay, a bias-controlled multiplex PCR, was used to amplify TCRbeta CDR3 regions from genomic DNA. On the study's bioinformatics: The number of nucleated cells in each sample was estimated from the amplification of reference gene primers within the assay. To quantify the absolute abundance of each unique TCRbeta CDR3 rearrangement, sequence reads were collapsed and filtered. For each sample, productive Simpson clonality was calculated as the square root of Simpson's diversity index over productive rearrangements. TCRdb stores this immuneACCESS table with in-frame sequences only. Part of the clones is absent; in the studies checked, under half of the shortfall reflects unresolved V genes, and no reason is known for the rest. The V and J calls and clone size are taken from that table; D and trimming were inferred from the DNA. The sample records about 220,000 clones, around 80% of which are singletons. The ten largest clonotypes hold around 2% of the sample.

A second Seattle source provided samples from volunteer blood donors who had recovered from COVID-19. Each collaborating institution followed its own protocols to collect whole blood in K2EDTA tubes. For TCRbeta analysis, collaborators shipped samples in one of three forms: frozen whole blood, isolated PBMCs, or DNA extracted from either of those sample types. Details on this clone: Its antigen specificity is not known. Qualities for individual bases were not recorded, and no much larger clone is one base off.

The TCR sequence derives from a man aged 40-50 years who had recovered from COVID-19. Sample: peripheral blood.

This receptor has the CDR3 CAWRDTWGNTEAFF. The nucleotides read TGTGCCTGGAGGGACACCTGGGGGAACACTGAAGCTTTCTTT. The chain couples TRBV30 to TRBJ1-1; a tentative D call is TRBD1 (5 bases match). CDR1 GTSNPN and CDR2 SVGIG were looked up in the germline V gene (reference sequence). The V and J ends are trimmed by 3 bases and 1 base, leaving 12 bases between them. Reading from cysteine to phenylalanine, the CDR3 counts 14 amino acids. Of the read, only the CDR3 DNA is kept; its 42 bases are in frame from base 1.